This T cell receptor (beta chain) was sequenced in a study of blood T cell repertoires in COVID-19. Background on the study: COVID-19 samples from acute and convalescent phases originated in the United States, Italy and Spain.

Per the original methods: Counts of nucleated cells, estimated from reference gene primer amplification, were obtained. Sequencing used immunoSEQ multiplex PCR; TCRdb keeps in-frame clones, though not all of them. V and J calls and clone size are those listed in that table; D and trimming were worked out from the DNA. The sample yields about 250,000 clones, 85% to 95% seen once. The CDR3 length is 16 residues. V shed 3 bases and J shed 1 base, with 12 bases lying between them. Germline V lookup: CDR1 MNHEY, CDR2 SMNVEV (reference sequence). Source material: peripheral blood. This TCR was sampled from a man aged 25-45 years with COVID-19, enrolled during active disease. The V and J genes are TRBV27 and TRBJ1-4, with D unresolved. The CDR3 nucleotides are TGTGCCAGCAGTTTGGAGGGAGGAGGAACTAATGAAAAACTGTTTTTT. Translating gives CASSLEGGGTNEKLFF.